These 29 T cell receptor beta chains originate from one sample sequenced in a study of graft-versus-host responses after intestinal transplantation. Generated by immunoSEQ multiplex PCR, the TCRdb table keeps only in-frame clones and is missing some. This sample carries about 120,000 clones, about nine tenths of them seen once, and the ten largest clones take approximately 0.17%. Their specific antigens are unknown. The sequences come from unstimulated CD4+ T cells sorted from spleen or lymph node cells, collected before intestinal transplant. The receptor set was obtained from a human donor who received an intestinal transplant.

This clone was counted once. The chain is built from TRBV9 and TRBJ2-3; 13 bases line up with TRBD2. The CDR3 covers 20 residues. CDR1 is SGDLS, CDR2 YYNGEE, per germline. V trimming: 0 bases; J trimming: 0 bases; junction bases outside the gene matches: 10. CDR3 DNA: TGTGCCAGCAGCGTAGGCTCAGGACTAGCGGGAGTTCCAAGCACAGATACGCAGTATTTT. Translating it yields CASSVGSGLAGVPSTDTQYF.

The J gene is TRBJ2-2, the V gene TRBV11-3, with D maybe TRBD2 (5 bases). This CDR3 is 17 amino acids long. CDR1 SGHNT and CDR2 YENEEA come from the germline V gene. V was trimmed by 5 bases and J by 2 bases, leaving 18 bases between them. DNA of the CDR3: TGTGCCAGCAGCCGAGGCGGGCTGACCTCAAACACCGGGGAGCTGTTTTTT. Protein: CASSRGGLTSNTGELFF.

The chain uses TRBV7-3 and TRBJ2-2; TRBD2 is a possible D gene (5 bases). Trimming removed 1 base from V and 6 bases from J, with 6 bases in between. CDR1 is SGHTA and CDR2 is FQGTGA in the germline V gene. This CDR3 is built from 13 residues. The CDR3 spells CASSLNGAGELFF. The CDR3 DNA reads as TGTGCCAGCAGCTTAAACGGGGCCGGGGAGCTGTTTTTT.

The J gene is TRBJ1-6, the V gene TRBV19, with D possibly matching TRBD1 (5 bases). The CDR3 length is 14 residues. The V and J ends lost 3 bases and 8 bases respectively, with 11 bases between them. From germline, CDR1 is LNHDA and CDR2 SQIVND (reference sequence). CDR3 residues: CASSIQGGHSPLHF. The CDR3 region has the DNA TGTGCCAGTAGTATTCAGGGAGGGCATTCACCCCTCCACTTT.

CDR3 residues: CASRVAGGPGELFF. The DNA for the CDR3 is TGTGCCAGTAGAGTAGCGGGGGGGCCCGGGGAGCTGTTTTTT. The chain combines TRBV19 with TRBJ2-2; 11 nucleotides align to TRBD2. V lost 6 bases and J lost 6; bases outside the gene matches: 3. Germline CDR1 is LNHDA and CDR2 is SQIVND (reference sequence). The CDR3 contains 14 residues.

The gene calls are TRBV9 and TRBJ2-5; 14 bases map to TRBD2. V shed 3 bases, J shed 4 bases, and the junction held 8 bases outside the gene matches. The CDR3 spans 17 residues. Per germline, CDR1 SGDLS and CDR2 YYNGEE. Here the CDR3 DNA reads TGTGCCAGCAGCGCCGGACTAGCGGGAGGAGGAGGAGAGACCCAGTACTTC. Amino acid sequence: CASSAGLAGGGGETQYF.

The chain has TRBV5-1 and TRBJ2-1, with 10 bases fitting TRBD2. V dropped 6 bases and J dropped 8; count of bases not matched to a gene: 5. This CDR3 has 13 residues. The germline V gene encodes CDR1 SGHRS and CDR2 YFSETQ. The CDR3 DNA reads as TGCGCCAGCAAGCGGGAGGGAGGGGATGAGCAGTTCTTC. Translating it yields CASKREGGDEQFF. Full variable domain (missing parts from reference TRBV5-1 and TRBJ2-1): KAGVTQTPRYLIKTRGQQVTLSCSPISGHRSVSWYQQTPGQGLQFLFEYFSETQRNKGNFPGRFSGRQFSNSRSEMNVSTLELGDSALYLCASKREGGDEQFFGPGTRLTVL.

The chain couples TRBV11-2 to TRBJ2-7; 12 nucleotides line up with TRBD2. J lost 4 bases, V lost 3 bases, and 10 bases had no gene match. The germline V gene has CDR1 SGHAT and CDR2 FQNNGV. CDR3 length: 17 residues. CDR3 protein: CASSLEPGTSGRYEQYF. The CDR3 DNA sequence: TGTGCCAGCAGCTTGGAGCCTGGGACTAGCGGGCGGTACGAGCAGTACTTC.

CDR3 region: CSVVRDNSYEQYF. CDR3 nucleotides: TGCAGCGTTGTCCGGGACAACTCCTACGAGCAGTACTTC. The chain links TRBV29-1 to TRBJ2-7; possible D gene TRBD1, 6 bases. The CDR3 consists of 13 residues. Trimming left V 4 bases short and J 0 bases short, with 10 bases between. Germline loops: CDR1 SQVTM, CDR2 ANQGSEA.

The chain links TRBV4-1 to TRBJ2-5, with TRBD2 identical over 10 bases. The junction had 10 bases not matched to a gene; V was cut back by 0 bases and J by 6 bases. The CDR3 consists of 17 residues. CDR1 and CDR2 (germline): MGHRA, YSYEKL. CDR3 in amino acids: CASSQELASGSLKTQYF. In DNA form, the CDR3 reads TGCGCCAGCAGCCAAGAGCTTGCTAGCGGGAGTCTTAAGACCCAGTACTTC.

The J gene is TRBJ2-7, the V gene TRBV6-5; 9 nucleotides align to TRBD1. The germline gives CDR1 MNHEY, CDR2 SVGAGI. This CDR3 is built from 15 residues. J gave up 0 bases and V 6 bases, and 6 bases lay outside the gene matches. CDR3 protein: CASRAGTGNSYEQYF. The CDR3, as DNA: TGTGCCAGCAGGGCAGGGACAGGGAACTCCTACGAGCAGTACTTC.

The chain combines TRBV14 with TRBJ1-2, with 8 bases lining up with TRBD1. V lost 4 bases to trimming and J lost 4 bases; unmatched junction nucleotides: 8. In germline, CDR1 is SGHDN, CDR2 FVKESK. This CDR3 contains 15 residues. The CDR3 spells CASSPGQGGPYGYTF. For the CDR3, the DNA is TGTGCCAGCAGCCCTGGACAGGGAGGTCCCTATGGCTACACCTTC.

The V and J genes are TRBV18 and TRBJ2-7, with unresolved D. This CDR3 is built from 14 residues. Germline V gene data show CDR1 as KGHSH and CDR2 as LQKENI. V lost 4 bases, J lost 0 bases, and 10 bases lay in between. The chain's CDR3 is CASSHAQASYEQYF. Written as DNA, the CDR3 is TGTGCCAGCTCACATGCTCAGGCCTCCTACGAGCAGTACTTC.

The V gene is TRBV7-8, the J gene TRBJ1-5; D perhaps matches TRBD1 (5 bases). From germline, CDR1 is SGHVS and CDR2 FQNEAQ. The CDR3 length is 15 residues. Trimming removed 7 bases at V and 7 bases at J, with 20 bases between. CDR3 loop: CASTPGGVSGQPQHF. The DNA of the CDR3 is TGTGCCAGCACCCCGGGGGGGGTGAGCGGACAGCCCCAGCATTTT.

The chain carries TRBV2 and TRBJ2-5, with TRBD1 matching 8 bases. The V segment lost 6 bases and the J segment 4 bases; nucleotides outside the gene matches: 13. Germline V gives CDR1 SNHLY, CDR2 FYNNEI. CDR3 size: 16 residues. CDR3 nucleotides: TGTGCCAGCAGGCCCCGGCAGGGGGCAAGTGGAGAGACCCAGTACTTC. This sequence encodes CASRPRQGASGETQYF.

The rearrangement links TRBV9 to TRBJ2-2; 7 bases match TRBD1. Germline CDR1 reads SGDLS; CDR2 reads YYNGEE. This CDR3 region has 17 residues. Trimming at V came to 3 bases and at J to 6 bases, leaving 14 bases not matched to a gene. In DNA, the CDR3 is TGTGCCAGCAGCGCCCTCACCGGGACAGAGACGGCCGGGGAGCTGTTTTTT. This encodes CASSALTGTETAGELFF.

The gene calls are TRBV28 and TRBJ2-7; possible D gene TRBD1, 5 bases. Trimming removed 3 bases at V and 3 bases at J, with 9 bases between. CDR1 and CDR2 (germline): MDHEN, SYDVKM. This CDR3 has 13 residues. In DNA, the CDR3 is TGTGCCAGCAGTTTTCGGCAGGGCTACGAGCAGTACTTC. Protein sequence: CASSFRQGYEQYF.

The V and J genes are TRBV7-9 and TRBJ2-2; weak D call: TRBD1 (6 bases). The germline CDR1 and CDR2 sequences are SEHNR and FQNEAQ (reference sequence). This CDR3 comprises 15 residues. V was clipped by 5 bases and J by 1 base, with 11 bases between them. The CDR3 loop is CASSQPGQNTGELFF. The CDR3 DNA reads TGTGCCAGCAGCCAACCGGGACAGAACACCGGGGAGCTGTTTTTT.

The chain's CDR3 is CASRPWGGRVKYF. DNA for the CDR3: TGTGCCAGCAGACCTTGGGGCGGGAGAGTGAAGTATTTT. The chain has TRBV27 and TRBJ2-3; 7 bases agree with TRBD2. The CDR3 sequence is 13 residues long. CDR1 is MNHEY and CDR2 is SMNVEV in the germline V gene (reference sequence). V dropped 6 bases and J dropped 13; count of bases not matched to a gene: 13.

The V call is TRBV19, the J call TRBJ2-1; D uncertain. The CDR3 is made up of 13 amino acids. Germline values: CDR1 LNHDA, CDR2 SQIVND (reference sequence). With 10 bases removed from V and 4 bases from J, the gap between germline ends came to 14 bases. CDR3 sequence reads: CATLGGRYNEQFF. CDR3 in DNA: TGTGCCACCCTAGGCGGCCGTTACAATGAGCAGTTCTTC.

The gene calls are TRBV9 and TRBJ2-3; D is undetermined. Germline V gene data show CDR1 as SGDLS and CDR2 as YYNGEE. This CDR3 has 16 residues. Deletions cut 0 bases from V and 1 base from J, with 12 bases between. The CDR3 sequence: CASSVGAGTRTDTQYF. The CDR3 DNA follows: TGTGCCAGCAGCGTAGGGGCCGGAACGCGCACAGATACGCAGTATTTT.

This chain uses TRBV19 with TRBJ2-3, with D perhaps TRBD2 (7 bases). Trimming removed 7 bases at V and 2 bases at J, with 19 bases between. The CDR3 covers 16 residues. The germline CDR1 and CDR2 sequences are LNHDA and SQIVND (reference sequence). CDR3 protein: CASTPQRGGLTDTQYF. In nucleotides, the CDR3 is TGTGCCAGTACCCCACAGCGCGGGGGCCTCACAGATACGCAGTATTTT. Based on the CDR3 plus reference TRBV19 and TRBJ2-3, the full variable domain is DGGITQSPKYLFRKEGQNVTLSCEQNLNHDAMYWYRQDPGQGLRLIYYSQIVNDFQKGDIAEGYSVSREKKESFPLTVTSAQKNPTAFYLCASTPQRGGLTDTQYFGPGTRLTVL.

The rearrangement uses TRBV25-1 and TRBJ2-5; 14 bases map to TRBD2. CDR1 MGHDK and CDR2 SYGVNS come from the germline V gene. The length of the CDR3 is 16 residues. Trimming cost V 6 bases and J 4 bases; bases outside gene matches: 7. CDR3 sequence reads: CASSSGTSGRGETQYF. For the CDR3, the DNA is TGTGCCAGCAGCTCCGGGACTAGCGGGAGAGGAGAGACCCAGTACTTC.

The J gene is TRBJ1-5, the V gene TRBV6-1; TRBD1 aligns across 10 bases. V shed 4 bases, J shed 0 bases, and the junction held 6 bases outside the gene matches. CDR3 length equals 17 residues. CDR1 and CDR2 (germline): MNHNS, SASEGT. The CDR3 here is CASSAGQGLSSNQPQHF. CDR3 bases: TGTGCCAGCAGTGCGGGACAGGGGCTGAGTAGCAATCAGCCCCAGCATTTT.

CDR3 protein: CASGPQGGGNEKLFF. The DNA of the CDR3 is TGTGCTAGTGGCCCCCAAGGGGGGGGAAACGAAAAACTGTTTTTT. The chain carries TRBV12-5 and TRBJ1-4, with a weak D call TRBD1 (6 bases). This CDR3 has 15 amino acids. Trimming removed 6 bases at V and 8 bases at J, with 19 bases between. Per the germline V gene, CDR1 is LGHNT and CDR2 is FRNRAP.

The J gene is TRBJ2-1, the V gene TRBV4-3; possible D gene TRBD2, 6 bases. V was clipped by 1 base and J by 5 bases, with 15 bases between them. Germline values: CDR1 LGHNA, CDR2 YSLEER. The CDR3 spans 16 residues. CDR3 bases: TGCGCCAGCAGCCAAGCCCGGGGGTCCTCGAACAATGAGCAGTTCTTC. This codes for CASSQARGSSNNEQFF.

V is TRBV6-1 and J is TRBJ1-2; TRBD1 matches 9 bases. V lost 4 bases to trimming and J lost 7 bases; unmatched junction nucleotides: 7. CDR3 length equals 14 residues. Germline V gene sequence: CDR1 MNHNS, CDR2 SASEGT. CDR3 residues: CASSVGGQGSGYTF. The CDR3, as DNA: TGTGCCAGCAGTGTGGGGGGACAGGGAAGTGGCTACACCTTC.

The chain carries TRBV30 and TRBJ2-5; D not resolved. The V gene's germline CDR1 is GTSNPN and CDR2 SVGIG (reference sequence). V was shortened by 2 bases and J by 3 bases, with 13 bases between the two germline ends. There are 14 residues in the CDR3. The CDR3 here is CAWSPRVSKETQYF. The CDR3, as DNA: TGTGCCTGGAGTCCCCGGGTATCGAAAGAGACCCAGTACTTC.

This rearrangement joins TRBV7-8 to TRBJ1-1, with 8 bases fitting TRBD1. The CDR3 is 15 amino acids. CDR1 is SGHVS, CDR2 FQNEAQ, per germline. Trimming took 5 bases from V and 3 from J; bases not matched to a gene: 8. CDR3 nucleotide sequence: TGTGCCAGCAGCGAACAGGGGGTTGTGGACACTGAAGCTTTCTTT. Translation gives CASSEQGVVDTEAFF.